Sequencing of this T cell receptor (beta chain) was carried out in a study of T-cell reconstitution after alpha-beta-depleted transplantation in children. TCRbeta library construction was performed incorporating unique molecular identifiers. TCRdb re-analysed the PCR reads in MiXCR, keeping a single row per CDR3 protein. The table shows around 130,000 distinct CDR3 sequences, with 8.5% to 10% occurring only once. Study-wide points: Roughly two months post-transplant, alpha-beta T cells reportedly originated from several hundred graft clones that had expanded.

A word on this clonotype: Its antigen is still unknown.

V dropped 2 bases and J dropped 3 bases, with 8 bases sitting between them. This CDR3 spans 14 amino acids. In germline, CDR1 is MDHEN, CDR2 SYDVKM. This chain connects TRBV28 to TRBJ1-5; D ambiguous. The clonotype comes from a girl less than two years old who had a stem cell transplant for combined immunodeficiency, so the T cells may come from the graft donor. Sequencing was performed on PBMCs, mostly from graft donor cells, taken 180 days after TCRalphabeta/CD19-depleted stem cell transplant. The CDR3 sequence: CASSLKTNNQPQHF. CDR3 DNA sequence: TGTGCCAGCAGTTTAAAGACAAACAATCAGCCCCAGCATTTT.